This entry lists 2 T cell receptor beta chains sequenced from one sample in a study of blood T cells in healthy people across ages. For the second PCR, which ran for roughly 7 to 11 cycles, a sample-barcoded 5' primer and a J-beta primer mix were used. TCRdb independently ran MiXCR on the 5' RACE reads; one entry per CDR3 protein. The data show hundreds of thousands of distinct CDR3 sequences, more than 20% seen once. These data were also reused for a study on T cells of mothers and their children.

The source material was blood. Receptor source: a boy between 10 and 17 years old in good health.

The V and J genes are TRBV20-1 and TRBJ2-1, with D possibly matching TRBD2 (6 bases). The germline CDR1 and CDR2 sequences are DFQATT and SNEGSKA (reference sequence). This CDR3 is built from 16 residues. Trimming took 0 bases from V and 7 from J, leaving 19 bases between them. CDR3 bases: TGCAGTGCTAGAGAGCCCCCTCCCGGGAGTGCGAATGAGCAGTTCTTC. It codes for CSAREPPPGSANEQFF.

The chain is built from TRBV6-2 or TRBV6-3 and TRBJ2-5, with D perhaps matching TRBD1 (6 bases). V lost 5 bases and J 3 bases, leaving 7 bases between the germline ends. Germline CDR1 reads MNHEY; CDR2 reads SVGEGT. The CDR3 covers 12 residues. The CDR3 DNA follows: TGTGCCAGCAGTCACAGGGAAGAGACCCAGTACTTC. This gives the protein CASSHREETQYF.